This T cell receptor beta chain was found in a study of shared clonotypes between healthy human individuals. Study-level information: Per donor, three plates held CD4 naive cells, three held CD4 memory, two held CD8 naive and one held CD8 memory.

Terminally differentiated effector memory CD45RA+ cells were excluded from the naive CD8 cells, which were CD45RO-negative and positively selected for CCR7. The germline gives CDR1 MNHEY, CDR2 SMNVEV (reference sequence). This CDR3 has 14 residues. V lost 3 bases, J lost 6 bases, and 14 bases lay in between. The study ran the assay at deep level. Only in-frame clones appear in the TCRdb table, and some are missing; sequencing was by immunoSEQ multiplex PCR. The sample includes millions of clones, about 95% of them seen just once. The V gene is TRBV27, the J gene TRBJ1-1; D is possibly TRBD1 (5 bases). Specimen: naive CD8+ T cells sorted from blood. The source of this sequence is a man aged 18 to 35 in good health. CDR3 DNA sequence: TGTGCCAGCAGTTTGGGGACGGCCATCGCTGAAGCTTTCTTT. Translated, it gives CASSLGTAIAEAFF.